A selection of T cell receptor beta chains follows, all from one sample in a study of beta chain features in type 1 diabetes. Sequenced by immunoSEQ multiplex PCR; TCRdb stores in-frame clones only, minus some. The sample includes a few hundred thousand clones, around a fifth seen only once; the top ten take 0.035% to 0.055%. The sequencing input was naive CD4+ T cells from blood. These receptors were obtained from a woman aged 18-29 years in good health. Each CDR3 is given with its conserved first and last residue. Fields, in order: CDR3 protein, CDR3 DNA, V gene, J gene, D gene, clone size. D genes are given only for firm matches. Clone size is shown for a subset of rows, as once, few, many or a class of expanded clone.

cdr3_aa: CASSPGQDTDTQYF; cdr3_nt: TGCGCCAGCAGTCCGGGACAGGACACAGATACGCAGTATTTT; v_call: TRBV5-1; j_call: TRBJ2-3; d_call: TRBD1; clone_size: NA
cdr3_aa: CASRRASGTYNEQFF; cdr3_nt: TGTGCCAGCAGGAGGGCTAGCGGAACCTACAATGAGCAGTTCTTC; v_call: TRBV2; j_call: TRBJ2-1; d_call: TRBD2; clone_size: NA
cdr3_aa: CASSLAPPTGNHGYTF; cdr3_nt: TGTGCCAGCAGCTTAGCCCCACCGACAGGGAACCATGGCTACACCTTC; v_call: TRBV7-2; j_call: TRBJ1-2; d_call: TRBD1; clone_size: NA
cdr3_aa: CSVGGVSEAFF; cdr3_nt: TGCAGCGTTGGCGGGGTCAGTGAAGCTTTCTTT; v_call: TRBV29-1; j_call: TRBJ1-1; d_call: NA; clone_size: few
cdr3_aa: CAWSPLTYNEQFF; cdr3_nt: TGTGCCTGGAGTCCCCTTACCTACAATGAGCAGTTCTTC; v_call: TRBV30; j_call: TRBJ2-1; d_call: NA; clone_size: NA
cdr3_aa: CASSMRANEKLFF; cdr3_nt: TGCGCCAGCAGTATGCGGGCTAATGAAAAACTGTTTTTT; v_call: TRBV4-3; j_call: TRBJ1-4; d_call: NA; clone_size: NA
cdr3_aa: CAWSIRQGTLRKQYF; cdr3_nt: TGTGCCTGGAGTATTCGACAGGGAACCCTTAGGAAGCAGTACTTC; v_call: TRBV30; j_call: TRBJ2-7; d_call: TRBD1; clone_size: NA
cdr3_aa: CASTAILNTEAFF; cdr3_nt: TGTGCCAGCACAGCGATACTGAACACTGAAGCTTTCTTT; v_call: TRBV6-1; j_call: TRBJ1-1; d_call: NA; clone_size: NA
cdr3_aa: CASRRGQGRTEAFF; cdr3_nt: TGTGCCAGCCGAAGGGGACAGGGGCGAACTGAAGCTTTCTTT; v_call: TRBV11-1; j_call: TRBJ1-1; d_call: TRBD1; clone_size: few
cdr3_aa: CSARAGTGGKEQYF; cdr3_nt: TGCAGCGCCCGGGCCGGGACAGGGGGCAAAGAGCAGTACTTC; v_call: TRBV29-1; j_call: TRBJ2-7; d_call: TRBD1; clone_size: few
cdr3_aa: CASSQPRDRSSGNTIYF; cdr3_nt: TGCGCCAGCAGCCAACCCAGGGACAGGAGCTCTGGAAACACCATATATTTT; v_call: TRBV4-1; j_call: TRBJ1-3; d_call: TRBD1; clone_size: few
cdr3_aa: CASSVNEQFF; cdr3_nt: TGTGCCAGCAGTGTAAATGAGCAGTTCTTC; v_call: TRBV2; j_call: TRBJ2-1; d_call: NA; clone_size: NA
cdr3_aa: CSVEEEDRGGGYTF; cdr3_nt: TGCAGCGTTGAAGAGGAGGACAGGGGAGGAGGCTACACCTTC; v_call: TRBV29-1; j_call: TRBJ1-2; d_call: TRBD1; clone_size: few
cdr3_aa: CASSVVGRALYNEQFF; cdr3_nt: TGTGCCAGCAGCGTAGTGGGCAGGGCCTTATACAATGAGCAGTTCTTC; v_call: TRBV9; j_call: TRBJ2-1; d_call: NA; clone_size: NA
cdr3_aa: CASSLLRPGRGGYTF; cdr3_nt: TGTGCCAGCAGCTTATTACGGCCGGGAAGAGGCGGCTACACCTTC; v_call: TRBV7-9; j_call: TRBJ1-2; d_call: NA; clone_size: NA
cdr3_aa: CASSLVRRAEQYF; cdr3_nt: TGTGCCAGCAGCTTAGTTCGCAGGGCCGAGCAGTACTTC; v_call: TRBV7-2; j_call: TRBJ2-7; d_call: NA; clone_size: few
cdr3_aa: CASSFVQGAYEQYF; cdr3_nt: TGTGCCAGCAGCTTCGTTCAGGGCGCCTACGAGCAGTACTTC; v_call: TRBV7-2; j_call: TRBJ2-7; d_call: NA; clone_size: NA
cdr3_aa: CASSPRRIPDTQYF; cdr3_nt: TGTGCCAGCAGCCCCCGCAGGATTCCAGATACGCAGTATTTT; v_call: TRBV7-9; j_call: TRBJ2-3; d_call: NA; clone_size: few
cdr3_aa: CASGFGQGEYEQYF; cdr3_nt: TGTGCTAGTGGTTTCGGACAGGGGGAATACGAGCAGTACTTC; v_call: TRBV12-5; j_call: TRBJ2-7; d_call: TRBD1; clone_size: few
cdr3_aa: CASSVVPGAGREQYF; cdr3_nt: TGTGCCAGCAGCGTAGTTCCAGGGGCCGGGCGCGAGCAGTACTTC; v_call: TRBV9; j_call: TRBJ2-7; d_call: NA; clone_size: few
cdr3_aa: CASSLGVGLGYGEQFF; cdr3_nt: TGTGCCAGCAGCTTAGGGGTGGGACTCGGATATGGTGAGCAGTTCTTC; v_call: TRBV11-2; j_call: TRBJ2-1; d_call: NA; clone_size: NA
cdr3_aa: CASRGQEAEAFF; cdr3_nt: TGTGCCAGCAGAGGACAGGAGGCTGAAGCTTTCTTT; v_call: TRBV5-4; j_call: TRBJ1-1; d_call: TRBD1; clone_size: NA
cdr3_aa: CASSRRQGASHYGYTF; cdr3_nt: TGTGCCAGCAGCCGGAGACAGGGGGCGTCCCACTATGGCTACACCTTC; v_call: TRBV7-8; j_call: TRBJ1-2; d_call: TRBD1; clone_size: few
cdr3_aa: CASTDRGLDEQYF; cdr3_nt: TGTGCCAGCACGGACAGGGGGCTCGACGAGCAGTACTTC; v_call: TRBV18; j_call: TRBJ2-7; d_call: TRBD1; clone_size: few
cdr3_aa: CASLAQNYGYTF; cdr3_nt: TGTGCCAGCCTGGCACAGAACTATGGCTACACCTTC; v_call: TRBV6-1; j_call: TRBJ1-2; d_call: NA; clone_size: NA
cdr3_aa: CASSKGQGRLNEQFF; cdr3_nt: TGTGCTAGCAGCAAGGGACAGGGGCGTTTGAATGAGCAGTTCTTC; v_call: TRBV7-7; j_call: TRBJ2-1; d_call: TRBD1; clone_size: NA
cdr3_aa: CASSSRLAGNSYEQYF; cdr3_nt: TGTGCCAGCAGTTCCCGACTAGCGGGGAACTCCTACGAGCAGTACTTC; v_call: TRBV6-6; j_call: TRBJ2-7; d_call: TRBD2; clone_size: NA
cdr3_aa: CASSLQGALPAYEQYF; cdr3_nt: TGCGCCAGCAGCTTACAGGGGGCCCTCCCTGCCTACGAGCAGTACTTC; v_call: TRBV5-1; j_call: TRBJ2-7; d_call: TRBD1; clone_size: once
cdr3_aa: CASSPRTGDQPQHF; cdr3_nt: TGTGCCAGCAGCCCTCGGACAGGGGATCAGCCCCAGCATTTT; v_call: TRBV7-2; j_call: TRBJ1-5; d_call: TRBD1; clone_size: few
cdr3_aa: CASSVAGAPIRYGYTF; cdr3_nt: TGTGCCAGCAGTGTTGCAGGGGCCCCTATTCGATATGGCTACACCTTC; v_call: TRBV2; j_call: TRBJ1-2; d_call: NA; clone_size: NA
cdr3_aa: CASSQSTGTGAPTF; cdr3_nt: TGTGCCAGCAGCCAATCTACCGGGACAGGGGCTCCGACCTTC; v_call: TRBV7-6; j_call: TRBJ1-2; d_call: TRBD1; clone_size: NA
cdr3_aa: CASSRGGPSNYGYTF; cdr3_nt: TGCGCCAGCAGCCGGGGGGGACCCTCTAACTATGGCTACACCTTC; v_call: TRBV4-1; j_call: TRBJ1-2; d_call: NA; clone_size: NA
cdr3_aa: CASSVGATSGKTDTQYF; cdr3_nt: TGTGCCAGCAGCGTAGGTGCGACTAGCGGGAAAACAGATACGCAGTATTTT; v_call: TRBV9; j_call: TRBJ2-3; d_call: TRBD2; clone_size: NA
cdr3_aa: CASSHPAPSDTQYF; cdr3_nt: TGCGCCAGCAGCCACCCCGCACCTAGCGATACGCAGTATTTT; v_call: TRBV4-1; j_call: TRBJ2-3; d_call: NA; clone_size: few
cdr3_aa: CASSITGTINQPQHF; cdr3_nt: TGTGCCAGTAGTATTACAGGGACTATCAATCAGCCCCAGCATTTT; v_call: TRBV19; j_call: TRBJ1-5; d_call: NA; clone_size: NA
cdr3_aa: CASSRDRGGNSPLHF; cdr3_nt: TGTGCCAGCTCACGGGACAGGGGTGGTAATTCACCCCTCCACTTT; v_call: TRBV18; j_call: TRBJ1-6; d_call: TRBD1; clone_size: NA
cdr3_aa: CASSPLYEQYF; cdr3_nt: TGTGCCAGCAGCCCCCTCTACGAGCAGTACTTC; v_call: TRBV7-9; j_call: TRBJ2-7; d_call: NA; clone_size: few
cdr3_aa: CASSPVSQGASGANVLTF; cdr3_nt: TGTGCCAGCTCACCAGTCTCTCAGGGGGCTTCCGGGGCCAACGTCCTGACTTTC; v_call: TRBV18; j_call: TRBJ2-6; d_call: TRBD1; clone_size: NA
cdr3_aa: CASSRTVSFEAFF; cdr3_nt: TGTGCCAGCAGTCGGACAGTTTCGTTTGAAGCTTTCTTT; v_call: TRBV6-1; j_call: TRBJ1-1; d_call: NA; clone_size: NA
cdr3_aa: CASSPTPDRGYEQYF; cdr3_nt: TGTGCCAGCAGCCCGACCCCGGACAGGGGCTACGAGCAGTACTTC; v_call: TRBV11-3; j_call: TRBJ2-7; d_call: TRBD1; clone_size: NA
cdr3_aa: CASSRGGELFF; cdr3_nt: TGTGCCAGCTCACGAGGCGGGGAGCTGTTTTTT; v_call: TRBV18; j_call: TRBJ2-2; d_call: NA; clone_size: NA
cdr3_aa: CASSLDRLEKLFF; cdr3_nt: TGTGCCAGCAGCTTAGATAGACTTGAAAAACTGTTTTTT; v_call: TRBV11-2; j_call: TRBJ1-4; d_call: NA; clone_size: NA
cdr3_aa: CASSLGQFSGANVLTF; cdr3_nt: TGCGCCAGCAGCTTGGGGCAGTTCTCTGGGGCCAACGTCCTGACTTTC; v_call: TRBV5-1; j_call: TRBJ2-6; d_call: NA; clone_size: NA
cdr3_aa: CASSTATGGVEQYF; cdr3_nt: TGTGCCAGTAGTACCGCGACAGGGGGCGTAGAGCAGTACTTC; v_call: TRBV19; j_call: TRBJ2-7; d_call: TRBD1; clone_size: NA
cdr3_aa: CASSSRPGTDTQYF; cdr3_nt: TGCGCCAGCAGCTCCCGGCCGGGGACAGATACGCAGTATTTT; v_call: TRBV5-1; j_call: TRBJ2-3; d_call: NA; clone_size: NA
cdr3_aa: CASSTQRGGLDEQYF; cdr3_nt: TGTGCCAGTAGCACCCAGCGGGGGGGCCTCGACGAGCAGTACTTC; v_call: TRBV4-2; j_call: TRBJ2-7; d_call: TRBD2; clone_size: few
cdr3_aa: CASSQTGTSVETQYF; cdr3_nt: TGCGCCAGCAGCCAAACCGGGACTAGCGTGGAGACCCAGTACTTC; v_call: TRBV4-1; j_call: TRBJ2-5; d_call: TRBD2; clone_size: NA
cdr3_aa: CASSKTRGDRLLQETQYF; cdr3_nt: TGTGCCAGCAGCAAAACAAGAGGAGACAGGCTTCTACAAGAGACCCAGTACTTC; v_call: TRBV21-1; j_call: TRBJ2-5; d_call: NA; clone_size: few
cdr3_aa: CASSRPAGGEQYF; cdr3_nt: TGCGCCAGCAGCAGACCTGCCGGGGGGGAGCAGTATTTT; v_call: TRBV5-1; j_call: TRBJ2-3; d_call: TRBD2; clone_size: few
cdr3_aa: CASSSRQGADYGYTF; cdr3_nt: TGTGCCAGCAGCTCCCGACAGGGAGCCGACTATGGCTACACCTTC; v_call: TRBV7-2; j_call: TRBJ1-2; d_call: TRBD1; clone_size: NA
cdr3_aa: CASSLGLAVNEQFF; cdr3_nt: TGTGCCAGCAGCCTGGGACTAGCGGTCAATGAGCAGTTCTTC; v_call: TRBV14; j_call: TRBJ2-1; d_call: TRBD2; clone_size: few
cdr3_aa: CASSPLQGKREKLFF; cdr3_nt: TGTGCCAGCAGTCCCCTACAGGGAAAGAGGGAAAAACTGTTTTTT; v_call: TRBV27; j_call: TRBJ1-4; d_call: NA; clone_size: NA
cdr3_aa: CASSSPGGADTQYF; cdr3_nt: TGCGCCAGCAGCTCTCCGGGAGGGGCAGATACGCAGTATTTT; v_call: TRBV5-1; j_call: TRBJ2-3; d_call: TRBD2; clone_size: few
cdr3_aa: CASSGSTGTYYGYTF; cdr3_nt: TGCGCCAGCAGCGGGTCAACAGGGACATACTATGGCTACACCTTC; v_call: TRBV5-1; j_call: TRBJ1-2; d_call: NA; clone_size: NA